This T cell receptor beta chain was found in a study of control samples from healthy donors and cancer patients. The ends were cut back, 6 bases at V and 4 bases at J, with 9 bases in the middle. Germline assignment: CDR1 LNHNV and CDR2 YYDKDF (reference sequence). CDR3 length equals 12 residues. Sequencing was performed with immunoSEQ multiplex PCR; in TCRdb, only in-frame clones are kept and a portion is missing. Altogether approximately 60,000 clones are present, less than 95% being singletons, with the ten largest covering around 0.9%. The gene calls are TRBV15 and TRBJ2-5; the D gene is possibly TRBD2 (5 bases). The sequence was obtained from a man younger than 40 with colorectal cancer. The source material was PBMCs. CDR3 protein: CATSGGRETQYF. As DNA, the CDR3 is TGTGCCACCAGTGGAGGAAGAGAGACCCAGTACTTC.